This T cell receptor beta chain emerged from a study of blood T cell repertoires in COVID-19. Study-wide context: PBMCs, B-cell-depleted T cells, or T cells provided the cDNA or gDNA that made up the material.

Clones were sequenced by immunoSEQ multiplex PCR, and TCRdb holds only the in-frame ones, with some missing. The sample includes 200,000 to 250,000 clones, approximately 80% seen only once; the top ten take about 20%. Between the trimmed V and J ends, which lost 4 bases and 4 bases, there was a span of 13 bases. The CDR3 runs 14 residues. Germline V gene data show CDR1 as SNHLY and CDR2 as FYNNEI. The TCR was taken from a man aged 30-40 years with active or convalescent COVID-19. Specimen: peripheral blood. The chain combines TRBV2 with TRBJ1-2, with a possible D match to TRBD1 (5 bases). This CDR3 is CASSGGVRSYGYTF. CDR3 coding DNA: TGTGCCAGCAGTGGGGGGGTTAGGAGCTATGGCTACACCTTC.